Listed below are T cell receptor beta chains from one sample, sequenced in a study of blood T cell repertoires in COVID-19. The assay was immunoSEQ multiplex PCR, and TCRdb's table has in-frame clones only and misses some. Of roughly 140,000 clones listed, over 80% were seen once; the top ten hold 1.7%. The sequencing input was peripheral blood. The receptors shown here come from a woman aged 45 to 65 with acute or convalescent COVID-19. The CDR3 runs from the conserved cysteine through the conserved F or W. D genes are given only for firm matches. Some rows mark clone size as missing; the rest say once, few, many or name a class of expanded clone.

v_call	d_call	clone_size	j_call	cdr3_aa	cdr3_nt
TRBV7-2	-	-	TRBJ2-3	CASSPSKDTQYF	TGTGCCAGCAGTCCTAGTAAAGATACGCAGTATTTT
TRBV24-1	-	-	TRBJ2-1	CATGGVGYNEQFF	TGTGCCACCGGCGGGGTAGGATACAATGAGCAGTTCTTC
TRBV27	-	few	TRBJ1-1	CASGRGNPGNTEAFF	TGTGCCAGTGGGAGAGGGAACCCAGGGAACACTGAAGCTTTCTTT
TRBV7-3	TRBD1	-	TRBJ1-5	CASSLMGQELIRAADF	TGTGCCAGCAGCTTAATGGGACAGGAACTGATTCGGGCGGCGGATTTT
TRBV27	TRBD2	-	TRBJ2-6	CASRPGLRAGANVLTF	TGTGCCAGCAGACCGGGACTAAGAGCTGGGGCCAACGTCCTGACTTTC
TRBV4-2	-	few	TRBJ2-3	CASSLTSTDTQYF	TGTGCCAGCAGCCTGACTAGCACAGATACGCAGTATTTT
TRBV27	-	-	TRBJ1-2	CASSYGGLGGYTF	TGTGCCAGCAGTTACGGAGGGTTGGGGGGCTACACCTTC
TRBV19	TRBD1	-	TRBJ1-2	CASSAGTGSNYGYTF	TGTGCCAGTAGTGCAGGGACAGGGAGTAACTATGGCTACACCTTC
TRBV10-3	-	few	TRBJ1-6	CAISESGVSWDSPLHF	TGTGCCATCAGTGAGTCAGGAGTGTCTTGGGATTCACCCCTCCACTTT
TRBV27	-	once	TRBJ1-1	CASSPHLGGGGTEAFF	TGTGCCAGCAGTCCACACTTGGGGGGGGGAGGTACTGAAGCTTTCTTT
TRBV5-1	TRBD2	-	TRBJ2-1	CASSLSSGGAYNEQFF	TGCGCCAGCAGCCTATCTAGCGGGGGGGCTTACAATGAGCAGTTCTTC
TRBV7-9	TRBD1	-	TRBJ1-4	CASSRTGSLSEKLFF	TGTGCCAGCAGCCGGACAGGGTCGTTAAGTGAGAAACTGTTTTTT
TRBV29-1	-	-	TRBJ1-1	CSVETLTVNTEAFF	TGCAGCGTTGAAACCCTGACAGTTAACACTGAAGCTTTCTTT
TRBV4-1	-	once	TRBJ2-5	CASSRAGWAETQYF	TGCGCCAGCAGCCGGGCGGGCTGGGCAGAGACCCAGTACTTC
TRBV10-2	-	-	TRBJ1-1	CAKSGAFF	TGCGCCAAGTCAGGGGCTTTCTTT
TRBV28	-	-	TRBJ1-5	CASSVIYGESQPQHF	TGTGCCAGCAGTGTAATATACGGGGAATCGCAGCCCCAGCATTTT
TRBV19	TRBD1	once	TRBJ2-1	CASSTRDSPDNEQFF	TGTGCCAGTAGTACCCGGGACAGCCCGGACAATGAGCAGTTCTTC
TRBV29-1	TRBD1	-	TRBJ2-7	CSAGRTGGVYEQYF	TGCAGCGCCGGACGAACAGGGGGTGTTTACGAGCAGTACTTC
TRBV4-2	-	-	TRBJ2-2	CASSQDRRGYTGELFF	TGTGCCAGCAGCCAAGATCGGCGGGGATACACCGGGGAGCTGTTTTTT
TRBV3-1/TRBV3-2	-	-	TRBJ2-3	CASSQAEHSRDTQYF	TGTGCCAGCAGCCAAGCCGAGCACTCCCGAGATACGCAGTATTTT
TRBV10-3	-	-	TRBJ1-6	CAISPTGRDNSPLHF	TGTGCCATCAGCCCAACAGGGCGAGATAATTCACCCCTCCACTTT
TRBV28	TRBD1	-	TRBJ2-7	CASSFSRDRGIYEQYF	TGTGCCAGCAGTTTTAGCCGTGACAGGGGGATCTACGAGCAGTACTTC
TRBV7-8	-	-	TRBJ1-3	CASSLGQTFSGNTIYF	TGTGCCAGCAGCTTAGGACAGACCTTCTCTGGAAACACCATATATTTT
TRBV24-1	-	-	TRBJ1-5	CATSSGSRGPQHF	TGTGCCACCAGCTCGGGATCCCGAGGGCCCCAGCATTTT
TRBV4-2	-	-	TRBJ1-2	CASSQEAGTPETGF	TGTGCCAGCAGCCAAGAAGCCGGGACTCCTGAAACCGGCTTC
TRBV9	-	-	TRBJ2-7	CASSPRPGHDEQYF	TGTGCCAGCAGCCCCCGGCCAGGGCACGACGAGCAGTACTTC
TRBV10-1	-	-	TRBJ2-2	CASSDGGELFF	TGCGCCAGCAGTGACGGCGGGGAGCTGTTTTTT
TRBV7-2	-	-	TRBJ1-6	CASSRMTVPNSPLHF	TGTGCCAGCAGCCGCATGACAGTACCAAATTCACCCCTCCACTTT
TRBV3-1/TRBV3-2	TRBD1	once	TRBJ2-5	CASSPRGQGIQYF	TGTGCCAGCAGCCCGAGAGGACAGGGGATCCAGTACTTC
TRBV3-1/TRBV3-2	TRBD2	-	TRBJ2-5	CASSHWGGSRETQYF	TGTGCCAGCAGCCATTGGGGCGGGAGCAGGGAGACCCAGTACTTC
TRBV11-1	-	once	TRBJ1-1	CASSQRGMNTEAFF	TGTGCCAGCAGCCAGAGGGGGATGAACACTGAAGCTTTCTTT